A single sample is the source of the 2 T cell receptor beta chains below, sequenced in a study of cytomegalovirus exposure and HLA in healthy donors (TCRdb year 2017). The protocol used for the library was the immunoSEQ multiplex PCR assay. For the multiplex PCR, a mixture combining 60 forward primers for TCR Vbeta segments and 13 reverse primers for TCR Jbeta segments was used. TCRdb re-hosts the immuneACCESS table, in-frame sequences only. Its copies lack some clones; in the studies checked, an unresolved V gene accounts for under half of them, and the cause for the rest is not known. The table held for this sample gives about 200,000 clones. The ten biggest clones cover around 0.7% of the sample. Sequencing used PBMCs. The receptor set was obtained from a boy under 18 in good health and CMV-seronegative.

For this clone: Distinct nucleotide sequences in the sample also encode this CDR3. The chain links TRBV6-5 to TRBJ1-2; D possibly corresponds to TRBD1 (5 bases). This CDR3 contains 14 residues. CDR1 and CDR2 (germline): MNHEY, SVGAGI. Trimming removed 0 bases at V and 3 bases at J, with 8 bases between. In DNA, the CDR3 is TGTGCCAGCAGTTACTCGGAGGGGTACTATGGCTACACCTTC. Amino acids: CASSYSEGYYGYTF.

This rearrangement joins TRBV7-2 to TRBJ1-5; D gene uncertain. Germline lookup yields CDR1 SGHTA and CDR2 FQGNSA. This CDR3 is built from 14 residues. V dropped 2 bases and J dropped 1 base, with 6 bases sitting between them. The CDR3 spells CASSLRGSNQPQHF. CDR3 nucleotides: TGTGCCAGCAGCTTAAGAGGGAGCAATCAGCCCCAGCATTTT.